This record looks at one TCR beta chain sequence and its context. The CDR3 has 11 amino acids. V lost 9 bases, J lost 4 bases, and 1 base stayed unmatched. This specimen comes from a study of blood T cell repertoires in COVID-19. Across the study: Researchers got acute and convalescent COVID-19 samples from the United States, Italy and Spain. From T cells, B-cell-depleted T cells, or PBMCs came the material, which was cDNA or gDNA.

In the source study's methods: Nucleated cell number was recorded as an estimate derived from reference gene primer amplification. TCRdb's copy holds only in-frame clones and misses some; the assay was immunoSEQ multiplex PCR. V and J calls and clone size are those listed in that table; D and trimming were worked out from the DNA. Here the sample spans about 40,000 clones, approximately 88% being singletons. The chain carries TRBV12-3 or TRBV12-4 and TRBJ1-1; 8 bases are a match to TRBD1. Source material: peripheral blood. The clonotype was recovered from a woman aged 70-85 years with acute or convalescent COVID-19. In DNA form, the CDR3 reads TGTGCCAGTACAGGGGGCACTGAAGCTTTCTTT. Protein sequence: CASTGGTEAFF.